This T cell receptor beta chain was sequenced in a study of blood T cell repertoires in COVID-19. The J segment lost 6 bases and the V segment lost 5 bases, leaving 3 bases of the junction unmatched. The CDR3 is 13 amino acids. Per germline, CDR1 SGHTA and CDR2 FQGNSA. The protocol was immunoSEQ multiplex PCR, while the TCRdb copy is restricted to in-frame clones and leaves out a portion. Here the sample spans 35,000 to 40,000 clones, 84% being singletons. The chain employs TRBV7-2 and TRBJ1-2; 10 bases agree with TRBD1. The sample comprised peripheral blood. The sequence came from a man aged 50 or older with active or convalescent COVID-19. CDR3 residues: CASSKTGGDGYTF. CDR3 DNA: TGTGCCAGCAGCAAGACAGGGGGCGATGGCTACACCTTC. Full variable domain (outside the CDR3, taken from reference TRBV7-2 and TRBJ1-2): GAGVSQSPSNKVTEKGKDVELRCDPISGHTALYWYRQSLGQGLEFLIYFQGNSAPDKSGLPSDRFSAERTGGSVSTLTIQRTQQEDSAVYLCASSKTGGDGYTFGSGTRLTVV.